The 19 T cell receptor beta chains listed next were all sequenced from one sample in a study of prognosis after radiotherapy for stage I lung cancer. Two-round multiplex PCR amplified TCR beta CDR3 from genomic DNA. With primers specific to each TRBV and TRBJ gene, the first-round PCR was performed. TCRdb reprocessed the multiplex PCR reads via MiXCR and lists one record per CDR3 protein. The table shows over 20,000 distinct CDR3 sequences, with approximately 39% occurring only once. The source material was PBMCs, sampled before or after stereotactic body radiation therapy (not recorded which). The receptors were gathered from a donor over 45 with non-small cell lung cancer.

In regard to this clonotype: One junction end does not reproduce the germline sequence, and a read error may be involved. The V gene is TRBV27, the J gene TRBJ2-1; D is perhaps TRBD2 (5 bases). The germline gives CDR1 MNHEY, CDR2 SMNVEV (reference sequence). This CDR3 is built from 13 residues. The chain's CDR3 is CASSSGGYNEQLF. CDR3 coding DNA: TGTGCCAGCAGTTCTGGAGGTTACAATGAGCAGTTATTC.

This clonotype was seen ten or more times. The junction departs from the called germline gene at one end, perhaps through a read error. The V call is TRBV7-9, the J call TRBJ1-5; D perhaps matches TRBD1 (6 bases). CDR1 and CDR2 (germline): SEHNR, FQNEAQ (reference sequence). The CDR3 has 14 amino acids. The CDR3 here is CASSSQGSHQPQHF. CDR3 nucleotide sequence: TGTGCCAGCAGCTCACAGGGTAGCCATCAGCCCCAGCATTTT.

This clonotype was counted many times. The rearrangement joins TRBV7-9 to TRBJ1-5, with D maybe TRBD1 (6 bases). The CDR3 contains 15 residues. Trimming pared 8 bases from V and 0 bases from J, leaving 14 bases between. The V gene's germline CDR1 is SEHNR and CDR2 FQNEAQ (reference sequence). This CDR3 is CASARGGVSNQPQHF. CDR3 in DNA: TGTGCCAGCGCCCGAGGGGGGGTTAGCAATCAGCCCCAGCATTTT.

This clonotype was counted ten times or more. J is TRBJ2-6 and V is TRBV29-1, with TRBD1 matching over 7 bases. Germline V gene lookup returns CDR1 SQVTM and CDR2 ANQGSEA. This CDR3 contains 18 residues. The V segment lost 2 bases and the J segment 1 base; nucleotides outside the gene matches: 11. CDR3 sequence (DNA): TGCAGCGTTGAATGGGGCACAGGGGTGGTTTCTGGGGCCAACGTCCTGACTTTC. Protein: CSVEWGTGVVSGANVLTF.

The V gene is TRBV2, the J gene TRBJ1-2; D is perhaps TRBD1 (6 bases). Germline V gene lookup returns CDR1 SNHLY and CDR2 FYNNEI. The CDR3 is 15 residues long. V shed 2 bases and J shed 8 bases, with 18 bases lying between them. The CDR3 spells CASSESLTGCRGYTF. The CDR3 coding sequence is TGTGCCAGCAGTGAATCCCTTACAGGGTGTAGGGGCTACACCTTC.

The chain joins TRBV28 to TRBJ1-6; D may be TRBD1 (5 bases). Trimming cost V 5 bases and J 6 bases, with 17 bases left between them. The germline V gene encodes CDR1 MDHEN and CDR2 SYDVKM. This CDR3 spans 16 amino acids. The CDR3 region is CASSLPLGTGNSPLHF. The CDR3 DNA sequence: TGTGCCAGCAGTCTTCCCCTCGGGACGGGTAATTCACCCCTCCACTTT. The complete variable domain, with remaining parts taken from reference TRBV28 and TRBJ1-6, reads DVKVTQSSRYLVKRTGEKVFLECVQDMDHENMFWYRQDPGLGLRLIYFSYDVKMKEKGDIPEGYSVSREKKERFSLILESASTNQTSMYLCASSLPLGTGNSPLHFGNGTRLTVT.

This clonotype was seen a handful of times. This chain links TRBV29-1 with TRBJ2-1; D remains unclear. Germline V gives CDR1 SQVTM, CDR2 ANQGSEA. The CDR3 sequence is 12 residues long. The V gene lost 3 bases and the J gene lost 7 bases, with 10 bases spanning the gap. The CDR3 coding sequence is TGCAGCGTTGAGCCCTCAGGAAATGAGCAGTTCTTC. It is translated as CSVEPSGNEQFF.

This clonotype was observed many times. CDR3 sequence: CASSGVAGTNTGELFF. CDR3 DNA: TGTGCCAGCAGTGGGGTCGCGGGAACGAACACCGGGGAGCTGTTTTTT. The rearrangement joins TRBV27 to TRBJ2-2, with a weak D call TRBD2 (6 bases). Germline V gene lookup returns CDR1 MNHEY and CDR2 SMNVEV (reference sequence). V dropped 5 bases and J dropped 0 bases, with 13 bases sitting between them. This CDR3 has 16 residues.

Comments on this clonotype: One base away lies a much larger clone, so this may be a sequencing read error. The gene calls are TRBV7-2 and TRBJ1-4, with D possibly matching TRBD1 (5 bases). Trimming stripped 3 bases from V and 8 bases from J, with 13 bases between. CDR1 is SGHTA and CDR2 is FQGNSA in the germline V gene. The CDR3 extends over 14 amino acids. CDR3 DNA: TGTGCCAGCAGCTTTCATACAGGCGAAGAAAAACTGTTTTTT. Protein: CASSFHTGEEKLFF.

Ten or more counts support this clonotype. The rearrangement uses TRBV7-9 and TRBJ1-1, with unresolved D. Trimming took off 4 bases at V and 7 bases at J, with 13 bases between the two ends. The CDR3 length is 13 residues. Germline values: CDR1 SEHNR, CDR2 FQNEAQ (reference sequence). CDR3 amino acids: CASSSKGPHEAFF. The CDR3 bases are TGTGCCAGCAGCTCCAAAGGCCCACATGAAGCTTTCTTT.

Turning to this clonotype: Just one base apart from a much larger clone, this may be a read error. The gene calls are TRBV4-1 and TRBJ2-1; tentatively, D is TRBD2 (5 bases). V gave up 0 bases and J gave up 7 bases, with 13 bases separating them. This CDR3 contains 15 residues. Germline CDR1 and CDR2: MGHRA and YSYEKL. The CDR3 nucleotides are TGCGCCAGCAGCCAAGATTTTCTAGCATCAAATGAGCAGTTCTTC. Translated, it gives CASSQDFLASNEQFF.

Many counts were recorded for this clonotype. The chain is built from TRBV3-1 and TRBJ2-1; D not resolved. Germline values: CDR1 LGHDT, CDR2 YNNKEL (reference sequence). The V end was cut by 0 bases, the J end by 9 bases, with 12 bases between. The CDR3 extends over 14 amino acids. The CDR3 loop is CASSQDIEYGEQFF. Here the CDR3 DNA reads TGTGCCAGCAGCCAAGATATTGAATACGGTGAGCAGTTCTTC.

The genes are TRBV5-1 and TRBJ2-7; a weak D match, TRBD1 (5 bases). The CDR3 length is 14 residues. Germline V gene sequence: CDR1 SGHRS, CDR2 YFSETQ. V gave up 2 bases and J gave up 5 bases, with 14 bases separating them. CDR3 coding DNA: TGCGCCAGCAGCTTCACTTGGGGCTCAGACGAGCAGTACTTC. Its protein product is CASSFTWGSDEQYF.

With regard to this clonotype: Mismatch with germline at one junction end may stem from a read error. The V call is TRBV6-2 or TRBV6-3, the J call TRBJ2-5, with 8 bases matching TRBD1. The CDR3 is 16 amino acids. CDR1 and CDR2 (germline): MNHEY, SVGEGT. CDR3 loop: CASSLETGVNGETKYF. CDR3 sequence (DNA): TGTGCCAGCAGCCTCGAGACAGGGGTAAACGGAGAGACCAAGTACTTC.

This clonotype was seen repeatedly, ten times or more. This rearrangement joins TRBV7-3 to TRBJ2-2, with TRBD1 matching 10 bases. Germline CDR1 and CDR2: SGHTA and FQGTGA. This CDR3 contains 16 residues. V lost 6 bases to trimming and J lost 2 bases; unmatched junction nucleotides: 6. CDR3 sequence: CASSYGDRGNTGELFF. The CDR3 DNA reads as TGTGCCAGCAGTTACGGGGACAGGGGCAACACCGGGGAGCTGTTTTTT.

In this sample, this clonotype turned up many times. V is TRBV19 and J is TRBJ2-7, with a possible D match to TRBD1 (6 bases). The germline V gene encodes CDR1 LNHDA and CDR2 SQIVND (reference sequence). The germline V and J ends were trimmed by 8 bases and 7 bases, with 21 bases remaining between them. CDR3 length: 14 residues. The CDR3 loop reads CASQGTSRAGEQYF. The CDR3 coding sequence is TGTGCCAGTCAGGGGACATCCCGGGCTGGGGAGCAGTACTTC.

The CDR3 is CASSSQQGLITEAFF. CDR3 DNA sequence: TGTGCCAGCAGCTCCCAACAAGGACTGATCACTGAAGCTTTCTTT. This chain joins TRBV7-2 and TRBJ1-1, with D uncertain. V lost 4 bases and J lost 4, with 16 bases in between. Germline V lookup: CDR1 SGHTA, CDR2 FQGNSA. The length of the CDR3 is 15 residues.

This clonotype has ten or more counts. The V call is TRBV3-1, the J call TRBJ2-7; maybe TRBD2 (5 bases). CDR1 and CDR2 from the germline V gene are LGHDT and YNNKEL (reference sequence). Trimming left V 2 bases short and J 5 bases short, with 13 bases between. This CDR3 spans 14 amino acids. DNA for the CDR3: TGTGCCAGCAGCCAATTTATCGGGAACCACGAGCAGTACTTC. Translated: CASSQFIGNHEQYF.

This chain connects TRBV9 to TRBJ1-4, with TRBD1 matching 7 bases. V lost 4 bases, J lost 6 bases, and 6 bases stayed unmatched. The CDR3 covers 14 residues. CDR1 SGDLS and CDR2 YYNGEE come from the germline V gene. The CDR3 sequence is CASSTWDRDEKLFF. The DNA of the CDR3 is TGTGCCAGCAGCACTTGGGACAGAGATGAAAAACTGTTTTTT.